This record covers a single TCR beta chain. Its specificity is unknown. The entry originates in a study of OX40 agonist ivuxolimab in advanced cancers. Whole-study context: Ivuxolimab, which is an agonistic anti-OX40 (CD134) antibody, was administered to the patients.

The CDR3 runs to 14 residues. Germline V CDR1 and CDR2: MNHNY, SVGAGI (reference sequence). V was pared by 5 bases and J by 0 bases, with 10 bases between. The data were produced by immunoSEQ multiplex PCR, yet TCRdb's version contains in-frame clones alone and is incomplete. The sample lists around 20,000 clones; 76% were seen once. Study-wide findings and caveats: Nonresponders, in some cases, also had low normalized T-cell clonal expansion.

The receptor comes from an adult with an advanced solid tumor such as melanoma, head and neck, liver or kidney cancer. The sequencing used CD4+ or CD8+ T cells sorted from blood, collected in a trial of the OX40 agonist ivuxolimab. This sequence joins TRBV6-6 and TRBJ1-1; D possibly corresponds to TRBD1 (6 bases). The CDR3 coding sequence is TGTGCCAGCAGTGTTGGACAGCTGAACACTGAAGCTTTCTTT. Amino acid sequence: CASSVGQLNTEAFF.